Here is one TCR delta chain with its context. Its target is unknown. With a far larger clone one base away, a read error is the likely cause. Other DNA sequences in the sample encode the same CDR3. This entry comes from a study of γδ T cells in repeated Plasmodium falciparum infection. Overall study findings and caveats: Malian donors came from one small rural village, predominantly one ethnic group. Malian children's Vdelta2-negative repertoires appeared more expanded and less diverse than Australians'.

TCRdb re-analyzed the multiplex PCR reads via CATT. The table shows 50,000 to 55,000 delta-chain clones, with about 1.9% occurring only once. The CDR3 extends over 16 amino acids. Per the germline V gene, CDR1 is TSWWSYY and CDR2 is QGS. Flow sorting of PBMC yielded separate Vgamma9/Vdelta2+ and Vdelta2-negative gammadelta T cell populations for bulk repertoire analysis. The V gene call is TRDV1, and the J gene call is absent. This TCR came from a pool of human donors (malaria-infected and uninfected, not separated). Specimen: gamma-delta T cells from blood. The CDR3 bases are TGTGCTCTTGGGCACATGGGTCTCGCCCAGTCGCGGGGGCTCATCTTT. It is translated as CALGHMGLAQSRGLIF.